These 16 T cell receptor beta chains were all obtained from the same sample, sequenced in a study of blood T cell repertoires in COVID-19. Some clones are missing from TCRdb's copy, which holds only in-frame ones; the method was immunoSEQ multiplex PCR. Here the sample spans under 110,000 clones, about two thirds being singletons. Sequencing was done on a sample of peripheral blood. The origin of the receptors is a human donor with acute or convalescent COVID-19. The donor label of this sample is uncertain.

The J gene is TRBJ1-3, the V gene TRBV19; a possible D gene is TRBD1 (5 bases). The CDR3 spans 12 residues. Deletions cut 5 bases from V and 8 bases from J, with 10 bases between. Germline loops: CDR1 LNHDA, CDR2 SQIVND (reference sequence). The CDR3 sequence is CASSSGTYTIYF. The CDR3, as DNA: TGTGCCAGTAGTTCGGGGACTTACACCATATATTTT.

A word on this clone: A much larger clone differs from this one at a single base, so this may be a read error. CDR3 nucleotides: TGTGCCAGCAGCCAATGGTTCCCAGCGGGGGGGCCCAGAAGCTCCTACAATGAGCAGTTCTTC. This gives the protein CASSQWFPAGGPRSSYNEQFF. This chain joins TRBV14 and TRBJ2-1; 10 nucleotides align to TRBD2. The CDR3 spans 21 residues. After removal of 2 bases from V and 0 bases from J, the junction contained 16 bases not matched to a gene. CDR1 SGHDN and CDR2 FVKESK come from the germline V gene.

The sample holds a few counts of this clone. This chain joins TRBV5-4 and TRBJ2-2; the D gene is possibly TRBD2 (7 bases). This CDR3 is built from 15 residues. V was cut by 1 base and J by 4 bases, with 11 bases left in between. Per the germline V gene, CDR1 is SGHNT and CDR2 is YYREEE (reference sequence). The CDR3 region is CASSLIGGLTGELFF. CDR3 in DNA: TGTGCCAGCAGCTTGATCGGGGGGCTCACCGGGGAGCTGTTTTTT.

This clone was recorded a few times. The chain uses TRBV3-1 (or the pseudogene TRBV3-2) and TRBJ2-4, with a tentative D call TRBD2 (5 bases). Trimming cost V 10 bases and J 3 bases, with 13 bases left between them. The CDR3 spans 13 residues. Germline lookup yields CDR1 LGHDT and CDR2 YNNKEL (reference sequence). The CDR3 DNA sequence: TGTGCCACCCAAACTCGGGGCAAAAACATTCAGTACTTC. It is translated as CATQTRGKNIQYF.

The V and J genes are TRBV2 and TRBJ2-7; tentative D call: TRBD2 (7 bases). V was shortened by 3 bases and J by 3 bases, with 15 bases between the two germline ends. This CDR3 contains 15 residues. The germline gives CDR1 SNHLY, CDR2 FYNNEI. CDR3 in amino acids: CASSEGGPFFYEQYV. The CDR3 nucleotides are TGTGCCAGCAGTGAGGGGGGGCCTTTCTTCTACGAGCAGTACGTC.

The chain recombines TRBV3-1 (or the pseudogene TRBV3-2) with TRBJ1-4; no definite D call. Trimming left V 1 base short and J 8 bases short, with 11 bases between. CDR3 size: 14 residues. CDR1 LGHDT and CDR2 YNNKEL come from the germline V gene (reference sequence). CDR3 sequence reads: CASSQVSGGEKLFF. The CDR3 coding sequence is TGTGCCAGCAGCCAAGTATCAGGTGGGGAAAAACTGTTTTTT.

The gene calls are TRBV5-1 and TRBJ2-3, with a possible D match to TRBD1 (5 bases). The CDR3 runs to 12 residues. Per the germline V gene, CDR1 is SGHRS and CDR2 is YFSETQ. Trimming stripped 4 bases from V and 6 bases from J, with 9 bases between. The CDR3 DNA follows: TGCGCCAGCAGCACAGGACGGGATACGCAGTATTTT. This gives the protein CASSTGRDTQYF.

The CDR3 DNA sequence: TGTGCCAGCAGTGATCAGGGTACCTATGGCTACACCTTC. This codes for CASSDQGTYGYTF. The gene calls are TRBV2 and TRBJ1-2, with a weak D call TRBD1 (5 bases). Per the germline V gene, CDR1 is SNHLY and CDR2 is FYNNEI. Deletions cut 3 bases from V and 4 bases from J, with 9 bases between. CDR3 size: 13 residues.

The V gene is TRBV5-1, the J gene TRBJ1-4; D remains ambiguous. Germline-derived CDR1 and CDR2 are SGHRS and YFSETQ. Trimming removed 0 bases from V and 5 bases from J, with 8 bases in between. There are 14 residues in the CDR3. The CDR3 DNA reads TGCGCCAGCAGCTTGGCCCGGGTGAATGAAAAACTGTTTTTT. It yields the protein CASSLARVNEKLFF.

This chain connects TRBV11-2 to TRBJ2-5; D gene ambiguous. CDR1 is SGHAT, CDR2 FQNNGV, per germline. This CDR3 has 15 residues. V shed 5 bases and J shed 5 bases, with 18 bases lying between them. The CDR3 loop is CASSSRPGLWETQYF. CDR3 DNA sequence: TGTGCCAGCAGCAGCCGGCCAGGCCTCTGGGAGACCCAGTACTTC.

This clone has at least ten counts. The rearrangement links TRBV2 to TRBJ1-5, with D uncertain. CDR3 length equals 13 residues. V was clipped by 3 bases and J by 4 bases, with 7 bases between them. The germline V gene has CDR1 SNHLY and CDR2 FYNNEI. Here the CDR3 reads CASSDFRNQPQHF. CDR3 sequence (DNA): TGTGCCAGCAGTGATTTCAGGAATCAGCCCCAGCATTTT.

V usage is TRBV9 and J usage is TRBJ2-3, with D perhaps matching TRBD2 (7 bases). Trimming cost V 3 bases and J 4 bases, with 18 bases left between them. The CDR3 totals 16 residues. Germline lookup yields CDR1 SGDLS and CDR2 YYNGEE. CDR3: CASSGWAGAQPDTQYF. CDR3 bases: TGTGCCAGCAGCGGTTGGGCGGGGGCCCAGCCAGATACGCAGTATTTT.

This clone showed up just a few times. The chain has TRBV5-4 and TRBJ2-3, with D tentatively TRBD1 (5 bases). The CDR3 is 14 residues long. V gave up 2 bases and J gave up 4 bases, with 11 bases separating them. The V gene's germline CDR1 is SGHNT and CDR2 YYREEE (reference sequence). CDR3 amino acids: CASSFQGGADTQYF. The CDR3 DNA follows: TGTGCCAGCAGCTTTCAGGGTGGGGCAGATACGCAGTATTTT.

This clone was seen a single time. The rearrangement uses TRBV12-2 and TRBJ2-1; TRBD2 reflects the table's D call only, with no check against the DNA. TRBV12-2 represents a pseudogene. CDR3 length: 16 residues. As DNA, the CDR3 is TGTGCAAGTCGCTCCTTCCGGACTAGCGGCTACAATGAGCAGTTCTTC. The encoded protein is CASRSFRTSGYNEQFF.

The CDR3 DNA sequence: TGTGCTAGTGGTTTGGTACAGGGGAGAAACACTGAAGCTTTCTTT. This codes for CASGLVQGRNTEAFF. The chain employs TRBV12-5 and TRBJ1-1; TRBD1 agrees at 7 bases. CDR3 length equals 15 residues. The germline V gene encodes CDR1 LGHNT and CDR2 FRNRAP. V lost 0 bases and J lost 2; bases outside the gene matches: 3.

This clone was seen a few times. The chain couples TRBV6-6 to TRBJ2-7, with 8 bases matching TRBD2. The CDR3 spans 15 residues. Germline V gene lookup returns CDR1 MNHNY and CDR2 SVGAGI (reference sequence). Unmatched junction bases numbered 8, after V lost 6 bases and J lost 1 base. The CDR3 DNA follows: TGTGCCAGCAGCCACGGGTTAGCGGGGTCCTACGAGCAGTACGTC. It is translated as CASSHGLAGSYEQYV.